This is a list of T cell receptor beta chains from one sample in a study of CD8+ T cells in alopecia areata. TCRdb's copy holds only in-frame clones and misses some; the assay was immunoSEQ multiplex PCR. This sample yields under 110,000 clones, of which 50% to 60% are seen a single time; 16% belongs to the top ten. The source was CD8+ T cells sorted from blood, collected at approximately week 55, from a patient treated with tofacitinib. The receptors originated from a human donor with alopecia areata. CDR3s include the opening cysteine and the closing phenylalanine or tryptophan. Each record gives: J gene, V gene, clone size, D gene, CDR3 DNA, CDR3 protein. The D gene is left open where the match is weak. The listing skips clone size in some rows; elsewhere it reads once, few, many or a size class.

j_gene: TRBJ2-7; v_gene: TRBV7-9; abundance: few; d_gene: TRBD2; CDR3nt: TGTGCCAGTGGGACTAGCGGCTTCTCCTACGAGCAGTACTTC; CDR3aa: CASGTSGFSYEQYF
j_gene: TRBJ2-5; v_gene: TRBV7-9; abundance: NA; d_gene: NA; CDR3nt: TGCGCCAGCAGCCAAGATTTCGTAAGGGACGGATGGCAAGAGACCCAGTACTTC; CDR3aa: CASSQDFVRDGWQETQYF
j_gene: TRBJ1-2; v_gene: TRBV30; abundance: NA; d_gene: NA; CDR3nt: TGTGCCTGGAGTGTACCTGGCACTGGCTACACCTTC; CDR3aa: CAWSVPGTGYTF
j_gene: TRBJ2-5; v_gene: TRBV5-6; abundance: NA; d_gene: TRBD2; CDR3nt: TGTGCCAGCAGCTTGGAAACTAGCGGGGGGGCCGTGGTAGGAGAGACCCAGTACTTC; CDR3aa: CASSLETSGGAVVGETQYF
j_gene: TRBJ1-6; v_gene: TRBV4-2; abundance: NA; d_gene: NA; CDR3nt: TGTGCCAGCAGCCGTGCTGAGGGCTCCTATAATTCACCCCTCCACTTT; CDR3aa: CASSRAEGSYNSPLHF
j_gene: TRBJ2-1; v_gene: TRBV23-1; abundance: NA; d_gene: NA; CDR3nt: TGCGCCAGCAGTCAGCACGCCCAAAAACAGGATGGGGGGTTTTACAATGAGCAGTTCTTC; CDR3aa: CASSQHAQKQDGGFYNEQFF
j_gene: TRBJ2-3; v_gene: TRBV4-1; abundance: NA; d_gene: NA; CDR3nt: TGCGCCAGCAGCCAGAAACCGGACAGAGCCCAGGATACGCAGTATTTT; CDR3aa: CASSQKPDRAQDTQYF
j_gene: TRBJ2-1; v_gene: TRBV29-1; abundance: few; d_gene: TRBD1; CDR3nt: TGCAGCGTTGAAGTTGCCCGACAGGGGGCCGGACTCTACAATGAGCAGTTCTTC; CDR3aa: CSVEVARQGAGLYNEQFF
j_gene: TRBJ1-2; v_gene: TRBV27; abundance: NA; d_gene: NA; CDR3nt: TGTGCCAGCAGGTCCGGCAGGATCTATGGCTACACCTTC; CDR3aa: CASRSGRIYGYTF
j_gene: TRBJ1-4; v_gene: TRBV6-5; abundance: NA; d_gene: TRBD1; CDR3nt: TGTGCCAGCAGTTACTCGCAGGGGGGAGGACTGTTTTTT; CDR3aa: CASSYSQGGGLFF
j_gene: TRBJ2-1; v_gene: TRBV7-9; abundance: once; d_gene: NA; CDR3nt: TGTGCCAGCAGCTTAGCGCAGGGGGGAGACAATGAGCAGTTCTTC; CDR3aa: CASSLAQGGDNEQFF
j_gene: TRBJ2-1; v_gene: TRBV23-1; abundance: NA; d_gene: NA; CDR3nt: TGCGCCACCACCGGGCCCCCGGGGAGTGAAGGCTACAATGAGCAGTTCTTC; CDR3aa: CATTGPPGSEGYNEQFF
j_gene: TRBJ2-7; v_gene: TRBV15; abundance: few; d_gene: NA; CDR3nt: TGTGCCACCAGCGGATACGGAGGTTACGAGCAGTACTTC; CDR3aa: CATSGYGGYEQYF
j_gene: TRBJ1-2; v_gene: TRBV20-1; abundance: NA; d_gene: NA; CDR3nt: TGCAGTGTCAGGTCGGGGAGAGGCTACACCTTC; CDR3aa: CSVRSGRGYTF
j_gene: TRBJ2-7; v_gene: TRBV4-2; abundance: NA; d_gene: NA; CDR3nt: TGTGCCAGCAGCCAAGTCTCCAGCGGGCCAACCTACGAGCAGTACTTC; CDR3aa: CASSQVSSGPTYEQYF
j_gene: TRBJ2-1; v_gene: TRBV7-7; abundance: NA; d_gene: TRBD2; CDR3nt: TGTGCCAGCAGCTTGGGAGGGCTCTACAATGAGCAGTTCTTC; CDR3aa: CASSLGGLYNEQFF
j_gene: TRBJ2-7; v_gene: TRBV10-2; abundance: NA; d_gene: TRBD2; CDR3nt: TGCGCCAGCAGTGAATTGCTAGCGGGGAACTACGAGCAGTACTTC; CDR3aa: CASSELLAGNYEQYF
j_gene: TRBJ1-6; v_gene: TRBV14; abundance: few; d_gene: NA; CDR3nt: TGTGCCAGCAGCCAAGCAAATTCACCCCTCCACTTT; CDR3aa: CASSQANSPLHF
j_gene: TRBJ2-1; v_gene: TRBV18; abundance: few; d_gene: TRBD1; CDR3nt: TGTGCCAGCTCACGACCGGGACAGCCGCAGTTCTTC; CDR3aa: CASSRPGQPQFF
j_gene: TRBJ2-3; v_gene: TRBV19; abundance: NA; d_gene: TRBD1; CDR3nt: TGTGCCAGTAGTATGCAGGGGGCAGGGTCAGATACGCAGTATTTT; CDR3aa: CASSMQGAGSDTQYF
j_gene: TRBJ2-3; v_gene: TRBV7-9; abundance: NA; d_gene: NA; CDR3nt: TGTGCCAGCCGGGGGGCGGGGAGCACAGATACGCAGTATTTT; CDR3aa: CASRGAGSTDTQYF
j_gene: TRBJ2-7; v_gene: TRBV19; abundance: few; d_gene: NA; CDR3nt: TGTGCCAGTAGTATTGGACAACGGTCCGAGCAGTACTTC; CDR3aa: CASSIGQRSEQYF
j_gene: TRBJ2-2; v_gene: TRBV7-9; abundance: NA; d_gene: NA; CDR3nt: TGTGCCAGCAGCTTGATACTTGGCACCGGGGAGCTGTTTTTT; CDR3aa: CASSLILGTGELFF
j_gene: TRBJ2-7; v_gene: TRBV25-1; abundance: NA; d_gene: NA; CDR3nt: TGTGCCAGCAGCAAATACTACGAGCAGTACTTC; CDR3aa: CASSKYYEQYF
j_gene: TRBJ2-2; v_gene: TRBV29-1; abundance: NA; d_gene: NA; CDR3nt: TGCAGCGCCACAGGGTCAACCGGGGAGCTGTTTTTT; CDR3aa: CSATGSTGELFF
j_gene: TRBJ2-5; v_gene: TRBV27; abundance: NA; d_gene: NA; CDR3nt: TGTGCCAGCAGTTTAAGGGGGGCGGTGGTCAAAGAGACCCAGTACTTC; CDR3aa: CASSLRGAVVKETQYF
j_gene: TRBJ2-1; v_gene: TRBV9; abundance: NA; d_gene: TRBD2; CDR3nt: TGTGCCAGCAGCGTTAAGGGACTAAGCGGTGAGCAGTTCTTC; CDR3aa: CASSVKGLSGEQFF
j_gene: TRBJ2-7; v_gene: TRBV27; abundance: NA; d_gene: NA; CDR3nt: TGTGCCAGCAGATTCACAGGAGCCTACGAGCAGTACTTC; CDR3aa: CASRFTGAYEQYF
j_gene: TRBJ2-5; v_gene: TRBV5-1; abundance: few; d_gene: NA; CDR3nt: TGCGCCAGCAGCTTAAATACCGGACAAGAGACCCAGTACTTC; CDR3aa: CASSLNTGQETQYF
j_gene: TRBJ2-3; v_gene: TRBV29-1; abundance: few; d_gene: TRBD2; CDR3nt: TGCAGCCTCCTCGGGAGGGGCACAGATACGCAGTATTTT; CDR3aa: CSLLGRGTDTQYF
j_gene: TRBJ2-7; v_gene: TRBV30; abundance: NA; d_gene: TRBD1; CDR3nt: TGTGCCTGGAGTGCCGGGACAGGGACCTACGAGCAGTACTTC; CDR3aa: CAWSAGTGTYEQYF
j_gene: TRBJ2-7; v_gene: TRBV19; abundance: once; d_gene: NA; CDR3nt: TGTGCCAGTAGTATAGGAACCTACGAGCAGTACTTC; CDR3aa: CASSIGTYEQYF
j_gene: TRBJ2-7; v_gene: TRBV2; abundance: NA; d_gene: NA; CDR3nt: TGTGCCAGCAGCGCTCAGGGATCCCCTTCCTACGAGCAGTACTTC; CDR3aa: CASSAQGSPSYEQYF
j_gene: TRBJ2-7; v_gene: TRBV7-9; abundance: once; d_gene: TRBD1; CDR3nt: TGTGCCAGCCGTGGACCGGTAGGGGACAGGGGGCCATACGAGCAGTACTTC; CDR3aa: CASRGPVGDRGPYEQYF
j_gene: TRBJ2-1; v_gene: TRBV10-3; abundance: few; d_gene: NA; CDR3nt: TGTGCCATCGGACGGTTGGTCGGTGAGCAGTTCTTC; CDR3aa: CAIGRLVGEQFF
j_gene: TRBJ2-1; v_gene: TRBV18; abundance: once; d_gene: TRBD1; CDR3nt: TGTGCCAGCTCACCATGGGACAGGTACAATGAGCAGTTCTTC; CDR3aa: CASSPWDRYNEQFF
j_gene: TRBJ2-3; v_gene: TRBV19; abundance: few; d_gene: NA; CDR3nt: TGTGCCAGTACGGGGATAGACACAGATACGCAGTATTTT; CDR3aa: CASTGIDTDTQYF
j_gene: TRBJ2-5; v_gene: TRBV10-3; abundance: few; d_gene: NA; CDR3nt: TGTGCCATCAGTGAGTCGCGGCAGGGACGGCAAGAGACCCAGTACTTC; CDR3aa: CAISESRQGRQETQYF
j_gene: TRBJ1-5; v_gene: TRBV15; abundance: NA; d_gene: NA; CDR3nt: TGTGCCACCAGAAAGAGTAGGGGCAATCAGCCCCAGCATTTT; CDR3aa: CATRKSRGNQPQHF
j_gene: TRBJ1-1; v_gene: TRBV15; abundance: few; d_gene: TRBD1; CDR3nt: TGTGCCACCAGCACAATCGACGACAGGGGGACTGAAGCTTTCTTT; CDR3aa: CATSTIDDRGTEAFF
j_gene: TRBJ2-1; v_gene: TRBV5-1; abundance: NA; d_gene: TRBD2; CDR3nt: TGCGCCAGCAGCCTCGAAACCCTAACTAGCGATGAGCAGTTCTTC; CDR3aa: CASSLETLTSDEQFF
j_gene: TRBJ1-3; v_gene: TRBV25-1; abundance: few; d_gene: NA; CDR3nt: TGTGCCAGCAGTGGACAGAGGGTACCGCCTAACTCTGGAAACACCATATATTTT; CDR3aa: CASSGQRVPPNSGNTIYF
j_gene: TRBJ2-7; v_gene: TRBV5-1; abundance: few; d_gene: NA; CDR3nt: TGCGCCAGCAGCTTTACCGCGGACAAGACCTACGAGCAGTACTTC; CDR3aa: CASSFTADKTYEQYF
j_gene: TRBJ1-1; v_gene: TRBV5-6; abundance: NA; d_gene: NA; CDR3nt: TGTGCCAGCGGCTTGGGTTTGGCTGAAGCTTTCTTT; CDR3aa: CASGLGLAEAFF
j_gene: TRBJ2-3; v_gene: TRBV18; abundance: NA; d_gene: NA; CDR3nt: TGTGCCAGCTCACCACCCAGGGGTCGGCCCACAGATACGCAGTATTTT; CDR3aa: CASSPPRGRPTDTQYF
j_gene: TRBJ2-7; v_gene: TRBV7-2; abundance: NA; d_gene: NA; CDR3nt: TGTGCCAGCAGCCACCGAACGGCAGGGTCTCGGTACGAGCAGTACTTC; CDR3aa: CASSHRTAGSRYEQYF
j_gene: TRBJ1-1; v_gene: TRBV10-1; abundance: NA; d_gene: NA; CDR3nt: TGCGCCAGCAGTGTTGGCGGGAACACTGAAGCTTTCTTT; CDR3aa: CASSVGGNTEAFF
j_gene: TRBJ2-1; v_gene: TRBV5-1; abundance: NA; d_gene: TRBD1; CDR3nt: TGCGCCAGCAGCTGGGACAGGGGTGATGAGCAGTTCTTC; CDR3aa: CASSWDRGDEQFF
j_gene: TRBJ2-5; v_gene: TRBV2; abundance: NA; d_gene: NA; CDR3nt: TGTGCCAGCAGTGAAGACAGGGCCTGGGAAGAGACCCAGTACTTC; CDR3aa: CASSEDRAWEETQYF
j_gene: TRBJ2-3; v_gene: TRBV4-1; abundance: NA; d_gene: NA; CDR3nt: TGCGCCAGCAGCCAAGTGACAGATACGCAGTATTTT; CDR3aa: CASSQVTDTQYF
j_gene: TRBJ2-5; v_gene: TRBV25-1; abundance: NA; d_gene: TRBD1; CDR3nt: TGTGCCAGCAGGGGGGACAGGGGAGAAGAGACCCAGTACTTC; CDR3aa: CASRGDRGEETQYF
j_gene: TRBJ1-2; v_gene: TRBV6-5; abundance: NA; d_gene: NA; CDR3nt: TGTGCCAGCAGTTCAGACAGGACCTATGGCTACACCTTC; CDR3aa: CASSSDRTYGYTF
j_gene: TRBJ1-1; v_gene: TRBV30; abundance: NA; d_gene: TRBD1; CDR3nt: TGTGCCCACCGGGACAGGGGTCTCACTGAAGCTTTCTTT; CDR3aa: CAHRDRGLTEAFF
j_gene: TRBJ1-5; v_gene: TRBV7-9; abundance: few; d_gene: NA; CDR3nt: TGTGCCAGCAATCAGCCCCAGCATTTT; CDR3aa: CASNQPQHF
j_gene: TRBJ1-2; v_gene: TRBV29-1; abundance: few; d_gene: TRBD1; CDR3nt: TGCAGCGTTGAGGACAGGGGGCAGGGCTACACCTTC; CDR3aa: CSVEDRGQGYTF
j_gene: TRBJ2-1; v_gene: TRBV14; abundance: few; d_gene: TRBD2; CDR3nt: TGTGCCAGCAGCCAACCACTAGCGGGGGGGCCGAATGAGCAGTTCTTC; CDR3aa: CASSQPLAGGPNEQFF
j_gene: TRBJ2-3; v_gene: TRBV9; abundance: NA; d_gene: NA; CDR3nt: TGTGCCAGCAGCGTAGGAGTAGCTCGCCCAGATACGCAGTATTTT; CDR3aa: CASSVGVARPDTQYF
j_gene: TRBJ2-5; v_gene: TRBV19; abundance: NA; d_gene: TRBD1; CDR3nt: TGTGCCAGTAGTATGGGGACAGGCCGGCGGGAGACCCAGTACTTC; CDR3aa: CASSMGTGRRETQYF
j_gene: TRBJ2-5; v_gene: TRBV11-2; abundance: NA; d_gene: NA; CDR3nt: TGTGCCAGCAGCTTAGCGAGCGCAGAGACCCAGTACTTC; CDR3aa: CASSLASAETQYF
j_gene: TRBJ1-1; v_gene: TRBV7-9; abundance: NA; d_gene: NA; CDR3nt: TGTGCCAGCAGCCCCTGGGGGGAACTCACTGAAGCTTTCTTT; CDR3aa: CASSPWGELTEAFF